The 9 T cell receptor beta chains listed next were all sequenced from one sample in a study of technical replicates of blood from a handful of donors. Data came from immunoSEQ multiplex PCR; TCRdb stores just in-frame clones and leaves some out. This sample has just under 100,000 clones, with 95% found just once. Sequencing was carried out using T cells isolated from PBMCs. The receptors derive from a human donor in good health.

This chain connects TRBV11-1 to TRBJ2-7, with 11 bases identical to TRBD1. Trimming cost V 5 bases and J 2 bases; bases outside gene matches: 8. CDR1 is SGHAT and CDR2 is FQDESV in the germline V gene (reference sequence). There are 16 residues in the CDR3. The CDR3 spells CASSAPGQGVTYEQYF. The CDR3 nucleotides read TGTGCCAGCAGCGCCCCGGGACAGGGGGTAACCTACGAGCAGTACTTC.

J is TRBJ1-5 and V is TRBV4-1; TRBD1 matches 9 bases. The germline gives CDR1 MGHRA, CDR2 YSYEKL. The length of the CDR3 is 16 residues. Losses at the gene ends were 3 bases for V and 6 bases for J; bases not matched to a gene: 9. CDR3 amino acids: CASSHPKGTGLQPQHF. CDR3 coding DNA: TGCGCCAGCAGCCATCCCAAAGGGACAGGGCTTCAGCCCCAGCATTTT.

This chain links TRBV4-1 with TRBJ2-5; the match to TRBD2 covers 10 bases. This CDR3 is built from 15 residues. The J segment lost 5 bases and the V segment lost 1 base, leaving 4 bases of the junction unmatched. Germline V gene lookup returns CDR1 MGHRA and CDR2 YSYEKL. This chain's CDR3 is CASSQGGLALETQYF. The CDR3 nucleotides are TGCGCCAGCAGCCAAGGGGGACTAGCGCTGGAGACCCAGTACTTC.

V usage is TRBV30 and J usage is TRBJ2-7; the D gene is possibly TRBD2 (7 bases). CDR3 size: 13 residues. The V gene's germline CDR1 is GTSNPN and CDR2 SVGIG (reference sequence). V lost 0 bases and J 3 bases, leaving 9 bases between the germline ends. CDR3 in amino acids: CAWSVGGGYEQYF. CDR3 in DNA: TGTGCCTGGAGTGTAGGGGGGGGCTACGAGCAGTACTTC.

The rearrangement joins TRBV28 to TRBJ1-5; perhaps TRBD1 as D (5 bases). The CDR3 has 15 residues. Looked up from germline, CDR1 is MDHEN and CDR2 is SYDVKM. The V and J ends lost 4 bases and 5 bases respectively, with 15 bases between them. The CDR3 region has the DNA TGTGCCAGCAGTTCGCCTCCAGGGTGGGATCAGCCCCAGCATTTT. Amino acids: CASSSPPGWDQPQHF.

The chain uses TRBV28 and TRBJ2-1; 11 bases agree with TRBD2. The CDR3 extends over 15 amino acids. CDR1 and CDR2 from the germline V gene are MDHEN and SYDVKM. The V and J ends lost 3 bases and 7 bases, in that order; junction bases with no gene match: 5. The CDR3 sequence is CASSFLAGGVNEQFF. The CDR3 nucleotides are TGTGCCAGCAGTTTTCTAGCGGGAGGAGTGAATGAGCAGTTCTTC.

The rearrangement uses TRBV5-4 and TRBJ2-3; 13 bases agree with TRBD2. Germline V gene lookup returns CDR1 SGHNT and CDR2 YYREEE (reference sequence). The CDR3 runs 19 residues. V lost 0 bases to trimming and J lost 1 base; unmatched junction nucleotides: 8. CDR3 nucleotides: TGTGCCAGCAGCTTGGAAGTTGTACTAGCGGGGGGGGGCACAGATACGCAGTATTTT. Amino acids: CASSLEVVLAGGGTDTQYF. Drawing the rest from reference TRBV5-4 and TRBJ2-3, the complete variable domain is ETGVTQSPTHLIKTRGQQVTLRCSSQSGHNTVSWYQQALGQGPQFIFQYYREEENGRGNFPPRFSGLQFPNYSSELNVNALELDDSALYLCASSLEVVLAGGGTDTQYFGPGTRLTVL.

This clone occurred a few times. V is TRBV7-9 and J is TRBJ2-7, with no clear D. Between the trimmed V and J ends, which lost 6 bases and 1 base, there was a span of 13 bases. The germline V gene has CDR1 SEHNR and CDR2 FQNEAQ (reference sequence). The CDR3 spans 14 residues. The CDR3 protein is CASSWAGLSYEQYF. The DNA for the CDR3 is TGTGCCAGCAGTTGGGCAGGTCTTTCCTACGAGCAGTACTTC.

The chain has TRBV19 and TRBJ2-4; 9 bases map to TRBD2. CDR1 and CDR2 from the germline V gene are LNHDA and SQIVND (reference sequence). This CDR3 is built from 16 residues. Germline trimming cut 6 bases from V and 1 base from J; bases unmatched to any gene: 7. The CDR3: CASSTVAGAAKNIQYF. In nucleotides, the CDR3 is TGTGCCAGTAGCACCGTAGCGGGAGCCGCCAAAAACATTCAGTACTTC.